This TCR beta chain came from a study of type 1 regulatory T cells. As for the study in general: T-allo10 is an in vitro-generated, Tr1-enriched CD4 T cell product specific for alloantigen.

TCRdb re-analysed the reads in MiXCR, keeping a single row per CDR3 protein. The sample lists about 100,000 distinct CDR3 sequences; roughly 28% were seen once. Trimming cost V 2 bases and J 8 bases; bases outside gene matches: 5. The CDR3 totals 14 residues. CDR1 is SGHAT and CDR2 is FQNNGV in the germline V gene. The specimen was CD4+ T cells, either the whole sample or a sorted fraction (not recorded which). This clonotype was sampled from a human donor in good health. The gene calls are TRBV11-2 and TRBJ1-4; 7 positions match TRBD1. CDR3 loop: CASSLSRQGEKLFF. The DNA of the CDR3 is TGTGCCAGCAGCTTAAGTCGACAGGGAGAAAAACTGTTTTTT.